The source of this TCR beta chain is a study of cytomegalovirus exposure and HLA in healthy donors (TCRdb year 2017). For the study in its entirety: An earlier analysis of more than 550 of the donors reported roughly 300 Gb of sequence data and 95 million to 140 million unique TCR beta sequences obtained from roughly 170 million T cells. An early release covering just under 650 HLA-typed donors comprised around 300 gigabases of sequencing data and tens of millions of unique TCR sequences. Among the roughly 390 genotyped donors, 81% belonged to the genetic ancestry cluster associated with self-reported Caucasian donors. The study aimed to test whether signatures of past pathogen exposure could be identified by cataloging public T cell receptors. The study profiled the T cell repertoires of under 850 subjects by immunosequencing and related them to cytomegalovirus serostatus. Besides the first cohort of 500 to 700 subjects, a separate validation cohort made up of 90 to 150 different subjects was used. To predict cytomegalovirus infection status, the study brought together high-throughput TCR immunosequencing, statistical association of individual TCRs with disease status, and machine learning. A later analysis re-analyzed previously published TCR beta repertoires from 550 to 700 donors and added high-resolution HLA genotyping to study TCR occurrence patterns. Rather than using new phenotypic data, the later analysis identified candidate immune exposures from TCR beta sequences and from how often those sequences occurred across donors. To decide whether each TCR beta V gene segment behaved as functional or pseudogenic, an earlier analysis of some 600 of the donors relied on high-throughput TCR beta sequencing. Donor age, sex, ethnicity and CMV serostatus were compiled alongside the repertoire data. In a later genetic analysis, genome-wide SNP genotypes for about three fifths of the 666 donors were used, and that subset was treated as a discovery cohort. Every repertoire in the discovery cohort had been generated on one and the same sequencing platform. Class I and class II HLA loci were covered by the typing at four-digit resolution. Typing coverage varied by locus: 629-630 donors for A, B, C, DRB1 and DQB1; roughly 510 for DQA1; about 570 for DPA1; 450 to 480 for DPB1. About five DR-DQ haplotypes were treated as single units for association and clustering because of strong linkage in the cohort. Among about 370 genotyped donors of the cohort, an average of approximately 240,000 unique TCR beta nucleotide sequences was sequenced per donor, of which approximately 18% were non-productive. Overall study results and their limits: Most TCR sequences were seen in very few donors, while some public TCRs were found in many individuals. It was suggested by the authors that the approach could potentially be generalized to other disease states and immunological phenotypes. Sequencing depth was assumed to be roughly uniform across donors in the presence/absence analyses, though that assumption may not hold. In an earlier analysis of approximately 590 of the donors, most TCR beta V segments appeared in productive rearrangements about 90% or about 30% of the time, broadly matching IMGT annotations. Specific HLA alleles were associated with roughly 16,000 TCR beta sequences at a false discovery rate of 0.05 in a later analysis. A few of the identified cytomegalovirus-associated TCR beta chains were confirmed in vitro to be specific for cytomegalovirus antigens. According to a later analysis, most CMV-associated TCR beta chains appeared to be HLA-restricted, and the HLA associations seemed to be driven largely by CMV exposure. Because HLA typing was missing for some donors at each locus, association tests included only the typed subset. Cytomegalovirus status was reported to be diagnosed by the classifier with high specificity and sensitivity in both the original and validation cohorts. Because counts were too low, about 17 rarely observed V segments, including chromosome 9 orphons, were excluded from the earlier analysis of around 590 of the donors. In a later genetic analysis, a missense DCLRE1C variant was associated with V-gene and J-gene trimming of TCR beta chains, and the association was replicated in an independent cohort. A later genetic analysis reported fewer N-insertions in productive TCRs among donors in an Asian-associated ancestry cluster than the roughly 620-donor mean. In a later analysis, several top co-occurrence clusters were reported to appear linked to parvovirus B19, influenza, CMV and Epstein-Barr virus. The 87-base-pair reads could not distinguish some IMGT-functional V segments, including TRBV6-2 and TRBV6-3, so those segments were excluded. The study gave a list of over 150 TCR beta chains associated with cytomegalovirus. A later analysis found that TCR association rates varied across HLA loci, with DRB1 alleles showing the most associated TCRs and HLA-C alleles the fewest. Compared with equally common non-associated chains, HLA-associated TCR beta chains in a later analysis were more clonally expanded and had lower generation probabilities. The cohort was sequenced for TCR beta chains only, and without alpha or paired-chain data the features that could be detected were limited. Correlated functional status among segregating V segments might be attributable to linkage disequilibrium, but an unknown experimental factor could not be ruled out. A cluster of highly shared sequence variants was judged likely to be a technical artifact of the sequencing pipeline. A further reported finding was that TCR beta sequences accurately predicted the HLA-A and HLA-B alleles for most subjects in the first cohort. Assigning TCR associations to individual alleles was difficult when HLA alleles, especially DR and DQ, strongly co-occurred. Immune exposure information for the cohort was limited to CMV serostatus.

Including cysteine and phenylalanine, the CDR3 has 14 amino acids. The sequence is cut down to CDR3 DNA, 42 bases in frame from base 1. The germline V gene gives CDR1 as SNHLY and CDR2 as FYNNEI. V gives up 2 bases and J gives up 1 base, and the segment between their germline ends measures 8 bases. The cohort comprised around 700 healthy bone marrow donors. All cohort members were sampled while nominally healthy, although unrecorded immune exposures were likely present. The donor tested CMV seropositive and was one of the 289 seropositive cohort members. Each donor provided a peripheral blood sample, and peripheral blood mononuclear cells were used for TCR beta sequencing. The Qiagen DNeasy Blood Extraction Kit was used to extract genomic DNA from the blood cell samples. Of note for this clone: Its antigen is unknown. Base-call qualities are not available, and no considerably larger clone is one nucleotide away.

Libraries were prepared through the immunoSEQ multiplex PCR assay. A mixture of 60 forward primers for TCR Vbeta segments and 13 reverse primers for TCR Jbeta segments was used in the multiplex PCR. The CDR3 region of rearranged TCR beta genes was amplified from genomic DNA with a multiplex PCR assay. Amplified TCR beta libraries were sequenced as 87-base-pair reads on the Illumina HiSeq System. Per the source publication's procedure: Across the 500 to 750 repertoires, a later analysis counted 80 million or so unique TCR beta chains, around 11 million of which were shared by at least two donors. Raw reads were error-corrected and collapsed into unique sequences by a nearest-neighbor algorithm in which closely related sequences were merged to remove PCR and sequencing errors. Alignment of CDR3 sequences to IMGT reference sequences was used to assign V, D and J gene segments. Each retained sequence needed at least a six-nucleotide match to both a V gene segment and a J gene segment. A rearrangement counted as productive if the CDR3 had no stop codons and remained in frame with V and J, and every other rearrangement counted as non-productive. CDR3 was defined by IMGT convention, running from the second conserved V-encoded cysteine to the conserved J-encoded phenylalanine. The earlier analysis of more than 450 of the donors excluded sequences that lacked an unambiguous match to a single V gene segment. In an earlier analysis of several hundred of the donors, V segments were called functional above 56.7% productive rearrangements and were called segregating when the between-donor standard deviation exceeded 5%. A statistical classification framework was developed to diagnose cytomegalovirus status using the catalog of TCR beta chain sequences. A later analysis assigned V and J genes by comparing TCR nucleotide sequences with IMGT/GENE-DB human TR gene sequences. Using the TCRdist pipeline, a later analysis assigned CDR3 sequences along with most-parsimonious VDJ recombination scenarios. In a later analysis, each TCR beta chain was defined by its CDR3 amino acid sequence together with its V-gene family, and reads lacking a unique V-gene family were excluded. As a way to deal with suspected cross-contamination and a sequencing artifact, a later analysis dropped approximately 570 nucleotide sequences that were highly shared and had low generation probability. A later analysis calculated a clonal expansion index for each public chain from normalized within-repertoire ranks of inferred template counts. In a later analysis, generation probabilities were computed using a VDJ recombination model fitted to out-of-frame rearrangements, and the results were checked against IGoR. In a later analysis, hypergeometric tests were used to score TCR-TCR, TCR-HLA and TCR-CMV co-occurrence, with a repertoire-size bias correction applied to TCR pairs. A later analysis estimated false discovery rates by permuting HLA or CMV assignments 20 times. A later analysis grouped co-occurring TCRs with DBSCAN, adding TCRdist sequence similarity when clustering within HLA-allele-positive subsets. For co-occurrence clustering, repertoires with fewer than 30,000 or more than 120,000 public chains were excluded, along with several repertoires with anomalous nucleotide sharing. TCRdb mirrors the immuneACCESS table, restricted to in-frame sequences. Some clones are absent from its copies; in checked studies, under half trace to an unresolved V gene, and the reason for the others is unknown. V, J and clone size were drawn from that table, and D and trimming were deduced from the DNA. Recorded for this sample are fewer than 150,000 clones; approximately 72% of them occurred a single time. Clones ranked in the top ten supply 30% of the sample.

The specimen was PBMCs. This TCR derives from a man between 60 and 75 years old in good health and CMV-seropositive. The receptor chain draws on TRBV2 and TRBJ1-1, with TRBD1 perhaps the D gene, on 5 matching bases. The sequence in DNA is TGTGCCAGCAGTGAACGTCAGGGGAACACTGAAGCTTTCTTT. This sequence encodes CASSERQGNTEAFF.